This T cell receptor (beta chain) was sequenced in a study of shared clonotypes between healthy human individuals. Trimming removed 8 bases from V and 6 bases from J, with 14 bases in between. Germline lookup yields CDR1 SGHAT and CDR2 FQNNGV. This CDR3 is built from 12 residues. The repertoire was sequenced with immunoSEQ multiplex PCR; TCRdb's copy has only in-frame clones and lacks some. Of roughly 680,000 clones listed, roughly two thirds are singletons. The rearrangement joins TRBV11-2 to TRBJ2-7, with a tentative D call TRBD1 (5 bases). The TCR comes from a woman aged 25 to 39 in good health. Material for sequencing was memory CD4+ T cells sorted from blood. Subset of the sample: CD45RA-negative fraction. For the CDR3, the DNA is TGTGCCAGCGAAGGGGCCCGGTCCGAGCAGTACTTC. It specifies CASEGARSEQYF.